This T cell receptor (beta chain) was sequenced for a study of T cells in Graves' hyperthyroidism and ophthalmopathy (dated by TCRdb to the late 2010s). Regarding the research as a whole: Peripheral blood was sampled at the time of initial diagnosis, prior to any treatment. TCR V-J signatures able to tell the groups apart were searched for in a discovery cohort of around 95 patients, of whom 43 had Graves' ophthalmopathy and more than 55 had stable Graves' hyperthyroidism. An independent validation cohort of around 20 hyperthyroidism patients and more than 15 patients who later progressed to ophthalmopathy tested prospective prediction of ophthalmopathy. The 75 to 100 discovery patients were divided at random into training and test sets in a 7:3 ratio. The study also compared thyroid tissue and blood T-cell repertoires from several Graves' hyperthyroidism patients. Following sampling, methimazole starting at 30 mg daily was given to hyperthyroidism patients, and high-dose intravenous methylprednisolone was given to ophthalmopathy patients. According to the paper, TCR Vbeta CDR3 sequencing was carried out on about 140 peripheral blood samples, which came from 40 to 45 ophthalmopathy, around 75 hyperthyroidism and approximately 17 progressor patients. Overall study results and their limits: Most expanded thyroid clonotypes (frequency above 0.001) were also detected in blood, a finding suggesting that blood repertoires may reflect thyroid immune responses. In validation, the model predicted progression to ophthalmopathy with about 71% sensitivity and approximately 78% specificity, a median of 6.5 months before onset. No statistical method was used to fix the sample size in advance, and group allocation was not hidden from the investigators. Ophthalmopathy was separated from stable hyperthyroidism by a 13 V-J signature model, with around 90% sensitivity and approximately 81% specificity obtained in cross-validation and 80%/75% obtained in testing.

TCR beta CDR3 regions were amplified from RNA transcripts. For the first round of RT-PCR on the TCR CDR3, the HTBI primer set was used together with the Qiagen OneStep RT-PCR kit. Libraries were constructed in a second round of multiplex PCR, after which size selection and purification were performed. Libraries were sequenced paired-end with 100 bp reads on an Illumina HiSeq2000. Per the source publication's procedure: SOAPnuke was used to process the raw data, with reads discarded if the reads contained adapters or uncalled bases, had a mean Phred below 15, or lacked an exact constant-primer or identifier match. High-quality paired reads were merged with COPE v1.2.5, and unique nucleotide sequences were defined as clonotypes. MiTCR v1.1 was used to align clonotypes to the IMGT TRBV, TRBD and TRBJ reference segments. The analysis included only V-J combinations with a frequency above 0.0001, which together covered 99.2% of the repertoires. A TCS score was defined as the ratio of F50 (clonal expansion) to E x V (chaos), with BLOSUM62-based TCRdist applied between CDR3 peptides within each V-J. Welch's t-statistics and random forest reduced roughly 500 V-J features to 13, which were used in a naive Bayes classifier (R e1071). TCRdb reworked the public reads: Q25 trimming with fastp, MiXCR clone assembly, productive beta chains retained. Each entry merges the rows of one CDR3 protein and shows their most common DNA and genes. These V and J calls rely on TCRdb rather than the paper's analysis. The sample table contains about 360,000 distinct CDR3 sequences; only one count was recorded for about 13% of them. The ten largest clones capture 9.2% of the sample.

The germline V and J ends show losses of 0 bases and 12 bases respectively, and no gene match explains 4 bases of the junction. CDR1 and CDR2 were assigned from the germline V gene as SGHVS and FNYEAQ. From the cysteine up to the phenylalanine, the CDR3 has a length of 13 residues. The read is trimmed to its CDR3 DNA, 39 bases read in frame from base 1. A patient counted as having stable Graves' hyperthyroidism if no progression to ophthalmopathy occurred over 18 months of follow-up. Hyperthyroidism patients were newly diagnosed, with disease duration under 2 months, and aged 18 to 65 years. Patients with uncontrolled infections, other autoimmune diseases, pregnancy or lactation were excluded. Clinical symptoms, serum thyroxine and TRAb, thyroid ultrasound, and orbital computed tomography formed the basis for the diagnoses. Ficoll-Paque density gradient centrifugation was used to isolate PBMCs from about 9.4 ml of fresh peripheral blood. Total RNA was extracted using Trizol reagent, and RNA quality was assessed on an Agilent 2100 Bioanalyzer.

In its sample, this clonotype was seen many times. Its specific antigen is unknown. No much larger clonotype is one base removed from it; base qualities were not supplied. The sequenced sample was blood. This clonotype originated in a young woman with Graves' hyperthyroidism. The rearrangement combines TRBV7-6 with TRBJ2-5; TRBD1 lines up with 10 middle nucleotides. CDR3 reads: CASSLAGGTGEYF. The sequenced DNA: TGTGCCAGCAGCTTAGCGGGGGGGACAGGGGAGTACTTC. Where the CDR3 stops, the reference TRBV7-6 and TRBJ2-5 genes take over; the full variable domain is GAGVSQSPRYKVTKRGQDVALRCDPISGHVSLYWYRQALGQGPEFLTYFNYEAQQDKSGLPNDRFSAERPEGSISTLTIQRTEQRDSAMYRCASSLAGGTGEYFGPGTRLLVL.